This T cell receptor (beta chain) was observed in a study of tumor and adjacent non-tumor tissue in lung cancer. Study-wide points: Significantly higher TCR diversity was found in tumor than normal lung.

The library came from three nested PCR rounds adapted from ARM-PCR protocols. TCRdb ran MiXCR on the multiplex PCR reads and lists one entry per CDR3 protein. The data hold 75,000 to 95,000 distinct CDR3 sequences, with approximately 72% observed a single time. RNA was extracted from bulk tissue without any cell sorting. The CDR3 is 17 amino acids. The ends were cut back, 6 bases at V and 11 bases at J, with 33 bases in the middle. Germline V lookup: CDR1 DFQATT, CDR2 SNEGSKA (reference sequence). Concerning this clonotype itself: Its antigen is unknown. In this CDR3 the conserved last residue, phenylalanine or tryptophan, is missing, so a read error is likely.

The J gene is TRBJ2-3, the V gene TRBV20-1; a weak D match, TRBD2 (7 bases). Sequences were obtained from lung tumor tissue. This receptor was obtained from a woman aged 40 to 55 with non-small cell lung cancer. In nucleotides, the CDR3 is TGCAGTGCCGACCTCACCACTGGACTAGTGGGGGGGCACGTGCAGTATTTA. This sequence encodes CSADLTTGLVGGHVQYL.